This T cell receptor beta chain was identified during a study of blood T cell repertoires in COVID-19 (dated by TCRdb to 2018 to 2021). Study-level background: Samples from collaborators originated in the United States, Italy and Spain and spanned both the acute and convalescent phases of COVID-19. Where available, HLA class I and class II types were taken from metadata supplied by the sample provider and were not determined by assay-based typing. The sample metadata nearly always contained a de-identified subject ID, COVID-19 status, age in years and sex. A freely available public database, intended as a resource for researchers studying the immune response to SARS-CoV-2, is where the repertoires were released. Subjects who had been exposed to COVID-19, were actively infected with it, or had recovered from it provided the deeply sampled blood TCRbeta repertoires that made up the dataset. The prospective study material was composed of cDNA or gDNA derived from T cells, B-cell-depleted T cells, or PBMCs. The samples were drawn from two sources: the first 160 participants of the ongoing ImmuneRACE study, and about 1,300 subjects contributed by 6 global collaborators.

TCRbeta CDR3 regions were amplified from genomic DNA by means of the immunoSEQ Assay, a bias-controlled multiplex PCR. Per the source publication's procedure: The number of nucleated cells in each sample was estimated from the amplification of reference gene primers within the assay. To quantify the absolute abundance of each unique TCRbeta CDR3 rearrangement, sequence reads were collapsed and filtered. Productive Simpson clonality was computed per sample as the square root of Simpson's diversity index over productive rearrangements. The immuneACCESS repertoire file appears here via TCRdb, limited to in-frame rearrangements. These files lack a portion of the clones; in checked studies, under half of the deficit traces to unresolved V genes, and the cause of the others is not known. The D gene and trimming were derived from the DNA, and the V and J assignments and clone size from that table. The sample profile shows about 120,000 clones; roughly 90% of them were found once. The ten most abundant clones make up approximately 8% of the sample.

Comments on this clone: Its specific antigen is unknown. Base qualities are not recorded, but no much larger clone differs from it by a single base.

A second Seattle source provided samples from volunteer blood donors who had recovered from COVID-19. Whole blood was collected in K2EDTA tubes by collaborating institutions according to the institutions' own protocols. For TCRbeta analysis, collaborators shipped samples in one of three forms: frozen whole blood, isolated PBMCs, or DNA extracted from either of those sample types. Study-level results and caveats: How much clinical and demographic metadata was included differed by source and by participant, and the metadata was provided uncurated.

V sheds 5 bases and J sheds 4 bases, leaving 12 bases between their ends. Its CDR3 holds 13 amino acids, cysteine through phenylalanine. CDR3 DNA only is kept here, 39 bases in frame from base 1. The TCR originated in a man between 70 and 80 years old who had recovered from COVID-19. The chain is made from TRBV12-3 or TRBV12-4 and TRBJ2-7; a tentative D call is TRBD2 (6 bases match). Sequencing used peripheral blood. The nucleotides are TGTGCCAGCAGTGGGGAGGAGTTTTACGAGCAGTACTTC. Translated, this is CASSGEEFYEQYF.